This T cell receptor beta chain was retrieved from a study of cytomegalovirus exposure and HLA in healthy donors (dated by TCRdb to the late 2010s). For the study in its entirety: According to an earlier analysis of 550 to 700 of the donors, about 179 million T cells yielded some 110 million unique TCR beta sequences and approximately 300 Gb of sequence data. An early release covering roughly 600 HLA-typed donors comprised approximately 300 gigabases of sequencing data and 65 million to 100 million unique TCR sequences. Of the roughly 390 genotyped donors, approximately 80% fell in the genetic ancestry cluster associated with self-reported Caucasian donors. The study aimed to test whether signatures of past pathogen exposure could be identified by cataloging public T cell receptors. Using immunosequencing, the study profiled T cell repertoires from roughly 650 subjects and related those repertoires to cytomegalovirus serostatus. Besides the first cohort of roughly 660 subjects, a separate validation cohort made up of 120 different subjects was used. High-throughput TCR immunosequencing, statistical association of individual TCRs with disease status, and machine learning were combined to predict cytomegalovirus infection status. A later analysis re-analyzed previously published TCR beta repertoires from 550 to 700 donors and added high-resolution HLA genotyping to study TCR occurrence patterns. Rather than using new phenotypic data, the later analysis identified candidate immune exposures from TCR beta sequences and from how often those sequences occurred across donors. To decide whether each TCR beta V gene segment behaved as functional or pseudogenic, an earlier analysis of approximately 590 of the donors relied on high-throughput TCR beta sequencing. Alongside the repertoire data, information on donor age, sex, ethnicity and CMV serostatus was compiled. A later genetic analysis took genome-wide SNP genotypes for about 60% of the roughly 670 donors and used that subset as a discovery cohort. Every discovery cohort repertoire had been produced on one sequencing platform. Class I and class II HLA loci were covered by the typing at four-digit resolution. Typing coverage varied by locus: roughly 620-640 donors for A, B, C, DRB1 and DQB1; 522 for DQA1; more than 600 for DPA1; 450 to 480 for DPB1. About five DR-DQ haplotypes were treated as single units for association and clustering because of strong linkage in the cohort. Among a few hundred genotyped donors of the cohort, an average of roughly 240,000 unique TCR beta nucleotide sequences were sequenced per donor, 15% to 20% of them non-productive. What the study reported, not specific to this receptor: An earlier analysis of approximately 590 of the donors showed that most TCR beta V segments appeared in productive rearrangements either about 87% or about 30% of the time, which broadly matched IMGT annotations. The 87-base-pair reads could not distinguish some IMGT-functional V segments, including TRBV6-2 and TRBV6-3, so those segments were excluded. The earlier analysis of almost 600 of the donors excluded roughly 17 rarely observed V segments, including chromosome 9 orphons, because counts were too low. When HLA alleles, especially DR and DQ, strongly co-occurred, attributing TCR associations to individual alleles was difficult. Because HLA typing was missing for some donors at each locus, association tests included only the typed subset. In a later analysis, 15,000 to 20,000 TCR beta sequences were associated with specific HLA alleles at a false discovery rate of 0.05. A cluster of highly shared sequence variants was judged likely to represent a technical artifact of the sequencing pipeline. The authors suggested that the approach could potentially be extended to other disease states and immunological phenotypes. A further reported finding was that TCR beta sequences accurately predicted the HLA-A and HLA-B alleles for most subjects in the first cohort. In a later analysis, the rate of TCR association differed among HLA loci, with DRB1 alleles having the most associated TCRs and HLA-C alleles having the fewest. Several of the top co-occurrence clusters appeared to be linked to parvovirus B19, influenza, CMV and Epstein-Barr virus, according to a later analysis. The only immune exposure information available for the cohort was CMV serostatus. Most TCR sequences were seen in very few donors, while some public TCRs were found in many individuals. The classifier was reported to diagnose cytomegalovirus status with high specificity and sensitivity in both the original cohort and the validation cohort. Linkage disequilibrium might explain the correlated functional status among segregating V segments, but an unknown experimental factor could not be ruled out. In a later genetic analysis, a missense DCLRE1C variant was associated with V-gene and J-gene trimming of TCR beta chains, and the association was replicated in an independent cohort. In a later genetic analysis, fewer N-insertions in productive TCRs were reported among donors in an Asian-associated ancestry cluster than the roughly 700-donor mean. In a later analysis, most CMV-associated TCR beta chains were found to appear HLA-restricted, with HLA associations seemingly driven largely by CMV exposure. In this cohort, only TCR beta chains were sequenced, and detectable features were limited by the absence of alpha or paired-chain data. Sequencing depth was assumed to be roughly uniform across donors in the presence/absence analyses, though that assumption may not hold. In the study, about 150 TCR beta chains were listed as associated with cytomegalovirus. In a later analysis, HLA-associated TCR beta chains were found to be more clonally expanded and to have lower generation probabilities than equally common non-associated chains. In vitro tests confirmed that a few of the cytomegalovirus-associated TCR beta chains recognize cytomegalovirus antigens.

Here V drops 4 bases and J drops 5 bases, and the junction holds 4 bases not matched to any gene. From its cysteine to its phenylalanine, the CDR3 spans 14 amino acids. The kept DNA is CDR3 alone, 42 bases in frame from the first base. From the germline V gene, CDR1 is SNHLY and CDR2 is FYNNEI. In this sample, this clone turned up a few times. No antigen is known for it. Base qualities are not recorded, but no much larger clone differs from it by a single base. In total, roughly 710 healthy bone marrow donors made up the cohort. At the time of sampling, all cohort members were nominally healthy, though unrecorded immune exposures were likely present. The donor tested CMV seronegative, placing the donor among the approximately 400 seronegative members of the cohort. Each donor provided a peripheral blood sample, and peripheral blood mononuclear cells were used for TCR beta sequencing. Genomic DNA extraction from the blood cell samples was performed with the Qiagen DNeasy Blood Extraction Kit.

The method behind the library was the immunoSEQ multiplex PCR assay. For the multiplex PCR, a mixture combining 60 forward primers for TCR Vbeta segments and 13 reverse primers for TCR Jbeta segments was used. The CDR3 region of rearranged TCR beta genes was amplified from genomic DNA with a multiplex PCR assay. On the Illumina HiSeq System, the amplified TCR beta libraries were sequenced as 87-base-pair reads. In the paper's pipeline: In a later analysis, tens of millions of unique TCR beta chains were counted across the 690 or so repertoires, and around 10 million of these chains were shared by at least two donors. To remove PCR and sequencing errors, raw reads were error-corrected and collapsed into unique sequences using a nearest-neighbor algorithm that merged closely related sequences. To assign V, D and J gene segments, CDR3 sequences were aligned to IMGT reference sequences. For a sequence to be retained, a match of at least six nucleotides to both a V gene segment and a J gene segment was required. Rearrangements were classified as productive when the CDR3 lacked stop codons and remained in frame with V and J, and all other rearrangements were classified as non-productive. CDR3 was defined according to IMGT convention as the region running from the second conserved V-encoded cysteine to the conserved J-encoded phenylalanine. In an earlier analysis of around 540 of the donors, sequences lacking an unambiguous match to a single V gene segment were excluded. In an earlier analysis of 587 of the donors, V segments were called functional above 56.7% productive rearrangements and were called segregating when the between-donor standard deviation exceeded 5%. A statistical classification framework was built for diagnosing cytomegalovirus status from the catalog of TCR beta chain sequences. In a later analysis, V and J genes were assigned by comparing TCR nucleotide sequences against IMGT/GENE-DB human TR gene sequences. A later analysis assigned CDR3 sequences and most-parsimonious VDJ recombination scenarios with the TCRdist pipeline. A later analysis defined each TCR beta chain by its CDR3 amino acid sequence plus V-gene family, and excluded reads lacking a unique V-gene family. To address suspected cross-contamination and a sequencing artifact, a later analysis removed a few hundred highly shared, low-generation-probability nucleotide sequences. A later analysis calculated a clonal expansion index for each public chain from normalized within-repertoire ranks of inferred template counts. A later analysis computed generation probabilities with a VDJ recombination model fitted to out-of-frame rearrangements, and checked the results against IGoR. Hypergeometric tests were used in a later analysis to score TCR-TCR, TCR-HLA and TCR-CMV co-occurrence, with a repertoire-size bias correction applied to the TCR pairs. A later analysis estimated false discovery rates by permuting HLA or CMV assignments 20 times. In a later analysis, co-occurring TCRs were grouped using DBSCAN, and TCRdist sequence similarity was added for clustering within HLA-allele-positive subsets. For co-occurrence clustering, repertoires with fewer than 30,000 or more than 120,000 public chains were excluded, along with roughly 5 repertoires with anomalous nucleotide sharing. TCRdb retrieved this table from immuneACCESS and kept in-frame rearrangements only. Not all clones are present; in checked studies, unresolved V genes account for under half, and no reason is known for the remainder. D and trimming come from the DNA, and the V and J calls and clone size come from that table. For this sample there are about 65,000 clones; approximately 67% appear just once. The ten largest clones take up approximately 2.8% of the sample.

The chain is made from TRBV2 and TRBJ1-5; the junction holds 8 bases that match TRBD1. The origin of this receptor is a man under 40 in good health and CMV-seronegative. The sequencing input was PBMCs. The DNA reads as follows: TGTGCCAGCAGTGTTACAGGGGGTGATCAGCCCCAGCATTTT. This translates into CASSVTGGDQPQHF.